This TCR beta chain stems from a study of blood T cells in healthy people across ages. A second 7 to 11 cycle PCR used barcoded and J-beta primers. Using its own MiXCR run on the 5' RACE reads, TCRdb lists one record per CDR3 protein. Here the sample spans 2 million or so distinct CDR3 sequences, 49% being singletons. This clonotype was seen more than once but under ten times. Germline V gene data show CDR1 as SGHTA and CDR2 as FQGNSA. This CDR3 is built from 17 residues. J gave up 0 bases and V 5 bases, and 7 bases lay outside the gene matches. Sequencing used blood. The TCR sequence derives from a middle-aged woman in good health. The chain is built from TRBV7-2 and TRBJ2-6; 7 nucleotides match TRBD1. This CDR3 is CASSVTGLSSGANVLTF. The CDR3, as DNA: TGTGCCAGCAGCGTGACAGGGCTTAGCTCTGGGGCCAACGTCCTGACTTTC.